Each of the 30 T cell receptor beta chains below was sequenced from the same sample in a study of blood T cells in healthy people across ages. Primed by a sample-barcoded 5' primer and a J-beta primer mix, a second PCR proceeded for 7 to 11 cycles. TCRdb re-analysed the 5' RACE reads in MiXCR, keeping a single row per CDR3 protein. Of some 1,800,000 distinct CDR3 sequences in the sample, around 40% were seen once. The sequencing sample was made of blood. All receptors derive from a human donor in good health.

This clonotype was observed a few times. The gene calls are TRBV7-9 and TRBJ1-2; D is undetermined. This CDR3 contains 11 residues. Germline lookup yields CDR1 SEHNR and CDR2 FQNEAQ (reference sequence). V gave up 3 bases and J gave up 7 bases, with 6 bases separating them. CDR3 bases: TGTGCCAGCAGCTTTAGGGCTGGCTACACCTTC. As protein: CASSFRAGYTF.

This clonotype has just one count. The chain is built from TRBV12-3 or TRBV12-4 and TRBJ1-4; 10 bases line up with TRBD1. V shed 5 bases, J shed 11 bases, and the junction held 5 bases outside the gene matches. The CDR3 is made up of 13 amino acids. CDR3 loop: CASSPGTGVKLFF. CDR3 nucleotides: TGTGCCAGCAGTCCCGGGACAGGGGTTAAACTGTTTTTT.

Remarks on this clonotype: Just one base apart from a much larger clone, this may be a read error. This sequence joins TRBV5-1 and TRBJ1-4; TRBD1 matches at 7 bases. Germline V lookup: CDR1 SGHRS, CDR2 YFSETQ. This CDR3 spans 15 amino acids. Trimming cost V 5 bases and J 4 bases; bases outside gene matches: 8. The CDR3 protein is CASSTGGQDNEKLFF. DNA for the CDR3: TGCGCCAGCAGTACCGGCGGACAGGATAATGAAAAACTGTTTTTT. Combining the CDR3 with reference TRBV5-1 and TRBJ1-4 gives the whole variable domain KAGVTQTPRYLIKTRGQQVTLSCSPISGHRSVSWYQQTPGQGLQFLFEYFSETQRNKGNFPGRFSGRQFSNSRSEMNVSTLELGDSALYLCASSTGGQDNEKLFFGSGTQLSVL.

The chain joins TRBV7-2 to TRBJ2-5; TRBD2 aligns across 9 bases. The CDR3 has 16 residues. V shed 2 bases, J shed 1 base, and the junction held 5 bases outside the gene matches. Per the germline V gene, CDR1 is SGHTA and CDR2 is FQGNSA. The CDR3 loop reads CASSLQAGGPQETQYF. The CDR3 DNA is TGTGCCAGCAGCTTACAAGCGGGGGGTCCCCAAGAGACCCAGTACTTC. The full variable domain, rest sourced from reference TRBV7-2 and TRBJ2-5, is GAGVSQSPSNKVTEKGKDVELRCDPISGHTALYWYRQSLGQGLEFLIYFQGNSAPDKSGLPSDRFSAERTGGSVSTLTIQRTQQEDSAVYLCASSLQAGGPQETQYFGPGTRLLVL.

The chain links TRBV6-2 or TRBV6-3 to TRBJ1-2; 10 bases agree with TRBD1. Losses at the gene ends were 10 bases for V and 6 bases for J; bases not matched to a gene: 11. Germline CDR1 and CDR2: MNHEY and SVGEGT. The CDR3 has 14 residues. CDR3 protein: CATKLWTGGDGYTF. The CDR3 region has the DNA TGTGCCACCAAGTTATGGACAGGGGGAGATGGCTACACCTTC.

This CDR3 reads CASSRSGEVDEQFF. CDR3 DNA: TGTGCCAGCAGTAGAAGCGGTGAGGTGGATGAGCAGTTCTTC. The chain recombines TRBV6-4 with TRBJ2-1; D might be TRBD2 (5 bases). The CDR3 is 14 amino acids. V lost 5 bases, J lost 8 bases, and 16 bases lay in between. CDR1 is MRHNA, CDR2 SNTAGT, per germline.

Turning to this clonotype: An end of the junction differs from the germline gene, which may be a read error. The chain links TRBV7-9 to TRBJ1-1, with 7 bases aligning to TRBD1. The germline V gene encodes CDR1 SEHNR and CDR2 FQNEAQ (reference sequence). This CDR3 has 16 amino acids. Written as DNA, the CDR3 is TGTGCCCGCAGCCATCAAGGGGGCCCACTGAACACTGAAGCTTTCTTT. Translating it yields CARSHQGGPLNTEAFF.

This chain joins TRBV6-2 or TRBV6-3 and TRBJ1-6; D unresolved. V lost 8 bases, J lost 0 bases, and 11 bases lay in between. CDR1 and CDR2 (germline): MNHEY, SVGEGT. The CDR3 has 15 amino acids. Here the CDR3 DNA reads TGTGCCAGCTCCGGGCCTAGCTCCTATAATTCACCCCTCCACTTT. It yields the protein CASSGPSSYNSPLHF.

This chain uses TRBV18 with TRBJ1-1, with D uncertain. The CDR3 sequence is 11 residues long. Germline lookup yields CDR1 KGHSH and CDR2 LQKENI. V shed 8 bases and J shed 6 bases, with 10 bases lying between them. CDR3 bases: TGTGCCAGCCTAGACTGGGCTGAAGCTTTCTTT. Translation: CASLDWAEAFF.

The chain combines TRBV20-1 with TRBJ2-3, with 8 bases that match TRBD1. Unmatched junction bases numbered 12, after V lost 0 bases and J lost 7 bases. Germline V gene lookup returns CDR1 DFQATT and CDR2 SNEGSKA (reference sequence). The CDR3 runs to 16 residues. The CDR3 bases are TGCAGTGCTAGAGATTTGGCAGGGGGCGCGTTCTATACGCAGTATTTT. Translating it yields CSARDLAGGAFYTQYF.

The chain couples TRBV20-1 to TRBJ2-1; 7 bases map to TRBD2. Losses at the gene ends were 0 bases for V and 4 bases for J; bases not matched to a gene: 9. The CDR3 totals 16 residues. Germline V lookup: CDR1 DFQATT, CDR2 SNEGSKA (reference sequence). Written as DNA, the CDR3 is TGCAGTGCTAGAGATCGGGCGGGGGAGGTATACAATGAGCAGTTCTTC. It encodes CSARDRAGEVYNEQFF.

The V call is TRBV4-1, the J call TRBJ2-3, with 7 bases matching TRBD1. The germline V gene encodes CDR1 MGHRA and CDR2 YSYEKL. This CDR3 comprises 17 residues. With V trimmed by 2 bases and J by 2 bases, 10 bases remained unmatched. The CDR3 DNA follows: TGCGCCAGCAGCCAATTCGACTCAGGGGGTTCCACAGATACGCAGTATTTT. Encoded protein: CASSQFDSGGSTDTQYF.

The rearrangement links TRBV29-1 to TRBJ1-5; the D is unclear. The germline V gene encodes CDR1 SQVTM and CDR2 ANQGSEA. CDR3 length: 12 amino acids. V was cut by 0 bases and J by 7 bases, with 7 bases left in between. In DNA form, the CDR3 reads TGCAGCGTTGAAGATGGAGGGCAGCCCCAGCATTTT. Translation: CSVEDGGQPQHF.

The CDR3 DNA sequence: TGTGCCAGCAGGGGACGGGGGGACTCCTACGAGCAGTACTTC. The encoded protein is CASRGRGDSYEQYF. The rearrangement links TRBV28 to TRBJ2-7, with 7 bases that match TRBD2. The CDR3 extends over 14 amino acids. Germline V gene data show CDR1 as MDHEN and CDR2 as SYDVKM. The junction had 5 bases not matched to a gene; V was cut back by 6 bases and J by 0 bases. Supplemented by reference TRBV28 and TRBJ2-7, the full variable domain reads DVKVTQSSRYLVKRTGEKVFLECVQDMDHENMFWYRQDPGLGLRLIYFSYDVKMKEKGDIPEGYSVSREKKERFSLILESASTNQTSMYLCASRGRGDSYEQYFGPGTRLTVT.

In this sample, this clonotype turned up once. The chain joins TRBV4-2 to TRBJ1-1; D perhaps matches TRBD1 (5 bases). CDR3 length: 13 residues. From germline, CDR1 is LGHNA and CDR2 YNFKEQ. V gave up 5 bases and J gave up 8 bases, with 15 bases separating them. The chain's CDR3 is CASSERGTVEAFF. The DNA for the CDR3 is TGTGCCAGCAGCGAAAGAGGGACTGTGGAAGCTTTCTTT.

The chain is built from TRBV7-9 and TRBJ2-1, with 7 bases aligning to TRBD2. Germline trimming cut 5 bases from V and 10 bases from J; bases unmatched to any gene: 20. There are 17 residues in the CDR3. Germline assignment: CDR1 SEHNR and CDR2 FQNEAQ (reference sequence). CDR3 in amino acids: CASSDTKLAAFSREQFF. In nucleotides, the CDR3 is TGTGCCAGCAGCGATACGAAGCTAGCGGCCTTTTCCCGGGAGCAGTTCTTC.

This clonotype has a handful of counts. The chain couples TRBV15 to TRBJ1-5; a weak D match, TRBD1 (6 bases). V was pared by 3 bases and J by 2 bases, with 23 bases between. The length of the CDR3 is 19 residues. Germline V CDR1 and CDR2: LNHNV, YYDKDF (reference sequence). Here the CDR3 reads CATSSSDVSGDVGNQPQHF. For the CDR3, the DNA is TGTGCCACCAGCAGTTCCGACGTTTCAGGGGATGTAGGCAATCAGCCCCAGCATTTT.

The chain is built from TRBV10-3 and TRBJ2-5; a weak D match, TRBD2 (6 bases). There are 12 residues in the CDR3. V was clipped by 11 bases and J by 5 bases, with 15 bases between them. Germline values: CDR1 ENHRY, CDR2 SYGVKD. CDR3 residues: CAVSRERETQYF. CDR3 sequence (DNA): TGTGCCGTATCCCGGGAGCGCGAGACCCAGTACTTC.

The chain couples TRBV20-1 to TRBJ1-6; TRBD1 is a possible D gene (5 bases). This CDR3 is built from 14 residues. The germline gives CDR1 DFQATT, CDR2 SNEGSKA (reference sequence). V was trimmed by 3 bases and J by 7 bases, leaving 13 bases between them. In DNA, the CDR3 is TGCAGTGCTAGGGCCGGGACGGCCAATTCACCCCTCCACTTT. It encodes CSARAGTANSPLHF.

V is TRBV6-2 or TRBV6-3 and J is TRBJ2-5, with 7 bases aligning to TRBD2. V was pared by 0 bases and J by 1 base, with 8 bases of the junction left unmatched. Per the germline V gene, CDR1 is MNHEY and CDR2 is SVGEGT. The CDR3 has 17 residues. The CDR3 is CASSYSTSRAFQETQYF. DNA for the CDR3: TGTGCCAGCAGTTACTCGACTAGCCGCGCATTCCAAGAGACCCAGTACTTC.

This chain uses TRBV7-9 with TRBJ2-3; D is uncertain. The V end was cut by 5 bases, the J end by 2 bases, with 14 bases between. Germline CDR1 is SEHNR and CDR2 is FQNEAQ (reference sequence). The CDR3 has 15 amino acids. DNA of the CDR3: TGTGCCAGCAGCCGGAATACAAGGGTCACAGATACGCAGTATTTT. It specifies CASSRNTRVTDTQYF. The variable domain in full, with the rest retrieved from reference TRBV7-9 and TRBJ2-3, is DTGVSQNPRHKITKRGQNVTFRCDPISEHNRLYWYRQTLGQGPEFLTYFQNEAQLEKSRLLSDRFSAERPKGSFSTLEIQRTEQGDSAMYLCASSRNTRVTDTQYFGPGTRLTVL.

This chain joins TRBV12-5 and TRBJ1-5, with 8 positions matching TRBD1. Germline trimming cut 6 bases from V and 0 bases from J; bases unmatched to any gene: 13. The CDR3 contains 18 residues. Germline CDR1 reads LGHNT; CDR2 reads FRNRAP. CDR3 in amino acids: CASGSPGQGLYSNQPQHF. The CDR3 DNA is TGTGCTAGTGGATCCCCCGGACAGGGCCTATATAGCAATCAGCCCCAGCATTTT. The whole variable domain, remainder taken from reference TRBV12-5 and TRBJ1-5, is DARVTQTPRHKVTEMGQEVTMRCQPILGHNTVFWYRQTMMQGLELLAYFRNRAPLDDSGMPKDRFSAEMPDATLATLKIQPSEPRDSAVYFCASGSPGQGLYSNQPQHFGDGTRLSIL.

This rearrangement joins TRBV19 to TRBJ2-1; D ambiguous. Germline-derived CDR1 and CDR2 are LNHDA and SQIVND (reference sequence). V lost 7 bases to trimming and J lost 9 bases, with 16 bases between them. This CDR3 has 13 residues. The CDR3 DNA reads TGTGCCAGTAAGGGCTCCATGGAAGGTGAGCAGTTCTTC. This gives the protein CASKGSMEGEQFF. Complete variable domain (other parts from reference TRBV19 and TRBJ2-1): DGGITQSPKYLFRKEGQNVTLSCEQNLNHDAMYWYRQDPGQGLRLIYYSQIVNDFQKGDIAEGYSVSREKKESFPLTVTSAQKNPTAFYLCASKGSMEGEQFFGPGTRLTVL.

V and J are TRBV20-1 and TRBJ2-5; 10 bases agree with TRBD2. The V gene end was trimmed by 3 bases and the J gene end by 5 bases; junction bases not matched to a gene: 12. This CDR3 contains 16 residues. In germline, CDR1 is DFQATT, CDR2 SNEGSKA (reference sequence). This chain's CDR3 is CSARGALAGKRETQYF. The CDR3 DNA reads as TGCAGTGCTAGGGGGGCACTAGCGGGGAAGAGGGAGACCCAGTACTTC.

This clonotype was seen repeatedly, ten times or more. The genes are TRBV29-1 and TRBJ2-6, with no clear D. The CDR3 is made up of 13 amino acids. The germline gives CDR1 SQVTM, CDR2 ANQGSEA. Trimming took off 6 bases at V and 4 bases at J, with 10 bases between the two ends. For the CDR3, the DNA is TGCAGCGTCGACAAAGAGGGGGCCAACGTCCTGACTTTC. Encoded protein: CSVDKEGANVLTF.

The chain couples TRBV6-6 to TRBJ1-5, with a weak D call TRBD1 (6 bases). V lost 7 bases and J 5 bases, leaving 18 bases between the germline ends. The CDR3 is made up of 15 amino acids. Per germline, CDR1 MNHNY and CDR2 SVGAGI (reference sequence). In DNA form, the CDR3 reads TGTGCCAGCACCAAGCGGGGGCTGGGGGATCAGCCCCAGCATTTT. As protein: CASTKRGLGDQPQHF.

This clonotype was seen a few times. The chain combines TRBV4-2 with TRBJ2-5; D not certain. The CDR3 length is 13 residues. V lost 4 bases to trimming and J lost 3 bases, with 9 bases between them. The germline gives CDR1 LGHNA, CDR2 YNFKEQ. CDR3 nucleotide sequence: TGTGCCAGCAGCCCTGACATAGAAGAGACCCAGTACTTC. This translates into CASSPDIEETQYF.

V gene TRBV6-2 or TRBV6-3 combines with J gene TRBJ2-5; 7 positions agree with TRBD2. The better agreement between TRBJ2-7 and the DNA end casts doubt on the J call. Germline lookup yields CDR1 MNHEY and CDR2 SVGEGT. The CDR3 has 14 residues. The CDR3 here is CASRRAGTMDEQYF. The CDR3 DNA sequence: TGTGCCAGCAGGCGAGCCGGGACTATGGACGAGCAGTACTTC.

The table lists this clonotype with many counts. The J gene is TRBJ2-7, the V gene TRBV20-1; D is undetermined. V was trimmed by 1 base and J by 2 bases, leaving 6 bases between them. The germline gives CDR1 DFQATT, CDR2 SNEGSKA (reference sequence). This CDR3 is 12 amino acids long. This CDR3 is CSARAPPYEQYF. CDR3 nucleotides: TGCAGTGCTAGAGCCCCCCCCTACGAGCAGTACTTC.

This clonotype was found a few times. The CDR3 DNA reads TGTGCCAGCAGCTTATCCGGGACAGGAATCACTGAAGCTTTCTTT. Residues: CASSLSGTGITEAFF. J is TRBJ1-1 and V is TRBV7-3; 8 bases are shared with TRBD1. From germline, CDR1 is SGHTA and CDR2 FQGTGA. The CDR3 extends over 15 amino acids. V gave up 2 bases and J gave up 4 bases; unmatched junction bases: 6.